A selection of T cell receptor beta chains follows, all from one sample in a study of T cells after yellow fever vaccination. TCRdb re-called the 5' RACE reads with MiXCR, one entry per CDR3 protein. The table lists nearly 70,000 distinct CDR3 sequences, around 7% of them singletons. Here the sequenced sample was CD8+ T cells sorted from PBMCs, taken about 41 days after the first yellow fever vaccination. These TCRs come from a man between 18 and 29 years old who received the YFV17D yellow fever vaccine. CDR3s include the opening cysteine and the closing phenylalanine or tryptophan.

j_gene,v_gene,CDR3aa
TRBJ2-3,TRBV12-5,CASGLYGGHTDTQYF
TRBJ2-3,TRBV7-6,CASSASGASTDTQYF
TRBJ2-7,TRBV5-4,CASSFYAGAYEQYF
TRBJ2-7,TRBV5-6,CASSVGGYEQYF
TRBJ2-3,TRBV6-5,CASSYERAPYVSSTDTQYF
TRBJ2-5,TRBV12-3/TRBV12-4,CASRPPRQGMPQETQYF
TRBJ1-1,TRBV13,CASRAYTEAFF
TRBJ2-3,TRBV27,CASSPMAGAAQDTQYF
TRBJ2-7,TRBV30,CAWSGQPYEQYF
TRBJ2-3,TRBV7-2,CASSLVGGGTSTDTQYF
TRBJ2-7,TRBV3-1,CASSQGTGILEQYF
TRBJ2-7,TRBV4-1,CASSQAGRDTVQYF
TRBJ1-1,TRBV6-4,CASSASPYPDRASTEAFF
TRBJ2-1,TRBV7-9,CASSSGQGVLYEQFF
TRBJ2-1,TRBV5-6,CASSPWTGVTYNEQFF
TRBJ2-7,TRBV6-5,CASSYVGATYEQYF
TRBJ1-3,TRBV4-1,CASSQEPLGELLGNTIYF
TRBJ2-3,TRBV28,CASSLFSTVTSTDTQYF
TRBJ2-1,TRBV7-2,CASSFGKGTSGGATYNEQFF
TRBJ2-2,TRBV5-6,CASSLGTAGELFF
TRBJ1-1,TRBV6-1,CASSGIPGDTEAFF
TRBJ1-2,TRBV5-1,CASGPPGRLVGYTF
TRBJ2-2,TRBV6-5,CASSYRWPETGELFF
TRBJ1-1,TRBV12-3/TRBV12-4,CASWDMGWDTEAFF
TRBJ1-5,TRBV12-3/TRBV12-4,CASSLGQGKSQPQHF
TRBJ2-7,TRBV11-2,CASSLGHNYYEQYF
TRBJ2-1,TRBV4-2,CASSQLSGGDGERVRDEQFF
TRBJ1-1,TRBV7-9,CASSLTQINTEAFF
TRBJ2-5,TRBV7-2,CASSPTTSGGTQYF